Listed below are T cell receptor beta chains from one sample, sequenced in a study of cytomegalovirus exposure and HLA in healthy donors. Sequencing used immunoSEQ multiplex PCR; TCRdb keeps in-frame clones, though not all of them. The sample contains about 150,000 clones, 75% to 85% of which appear only once. Sequencing was carried out using PBMCs. The receptors originated from a human donor in good health. The CDR3 runs from the conserved cysteine through the conserved F or W.

13 | TRBV7-2 | CASSLDSGDTQYF
16 | TRBV5-1 | CASRPGGAHINEKLFF
13 | TRBV30 | CAWTPLVGTEQFF
18 | TRBV10-2 | CASSESYWGGSGTDEQYF
14 | TRBV5-6 | CASSRDRETEKLFF
15 | TRBV19 | CASSMAAGVEDTQYF
13 | TRBV19 | CASSIGRQETQYF
17 | TRBV5-1 | CASSGTSGRSVTDTQYF
15 | TRBV28 | CASSGQGPLPDTQYF
15 | TRBV7-2 | CASSSGPGISYEQYF
14 | TRBV5-4 | CASSLGGSTDTQYF
13 | TRBV10-3 | CAISESGQQPQHF
14 | TRBV6-5 | CASSEELGRNIQYF
17 | TRBV4-3 | CASSQDPQGAGWGEQFF
21 | TRBV28 | CASSEKTGSAGTSGPSYEQYF
18 | TRBV13 | CASSLGVGEDFRYNEQFF
15 | TRBV7-5 | CVRSPRVYSNQPQHF
18 | TRBV4-1 | CASSHLPPEAGADNEQFF
14 | TRBV7-9 | CASSFQQGMREQYF
14 | TRBV18 | CASSLTGGRDEQYF
14 | TRBV5-5 | CASSFDWSNQPQHF
17 | TRBV7-2 | CASSLEAGRWMNTEAFF
13 | TRBV19 | CASTVPGGTEAFF